This T cell receptor beta chain is drawn from a study of cytomegalovirus exposure and HLA in healthy donors. Amplification used 60 Vbeta primers and 13 Jbeta primers. Measured with immunoSEQ multiplex PCR; TCRdb has only the in-frame clones, and not every one. Found here are tens of thousands of clones, around 76% of them singletons; the top ten hold 9% to 13%. V lost 1 base and J lost 2; bases outside the gene matches: 7. There are 17 residues in the CDR3. CDR1 is SGHNT, CDR2 YENEEA, per germline. V gene TRBV11-3 combines with J gene TRBJ2-5; 10 bases map to TRBD2. The receptor was derived from a male donor in good health and CMV-seropositive. Material for sequencing was PBMCs. CDR3 sequence: CASSLGGSGGIQETQYF. DNA for the CDR3: TGTGCCAGCAGCTTAGGAGGTAGCGGGGGGATACAAGAGACCCAGTACTTC.